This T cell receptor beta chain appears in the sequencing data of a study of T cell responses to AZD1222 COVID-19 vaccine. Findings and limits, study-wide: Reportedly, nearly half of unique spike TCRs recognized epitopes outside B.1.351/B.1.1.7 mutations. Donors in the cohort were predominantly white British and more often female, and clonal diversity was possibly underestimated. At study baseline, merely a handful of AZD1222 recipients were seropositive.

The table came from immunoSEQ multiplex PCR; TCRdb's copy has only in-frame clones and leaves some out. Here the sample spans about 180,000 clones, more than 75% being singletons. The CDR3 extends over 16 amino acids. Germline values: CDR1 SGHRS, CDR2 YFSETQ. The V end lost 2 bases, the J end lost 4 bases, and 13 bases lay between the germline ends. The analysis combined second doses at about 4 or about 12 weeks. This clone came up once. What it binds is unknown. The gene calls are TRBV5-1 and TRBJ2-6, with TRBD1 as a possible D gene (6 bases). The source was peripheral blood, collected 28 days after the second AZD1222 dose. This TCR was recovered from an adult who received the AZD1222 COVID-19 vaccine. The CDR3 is CASSLGGVTGANVLTF. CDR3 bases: TGCGCCAGCAGCTTAGGGGGAGTGACCGGGGCCAACGTCCTGACTTTC. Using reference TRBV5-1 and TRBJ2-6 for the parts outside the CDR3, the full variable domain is KAGVTQTPRYLIKTRGQQVTLSCSPISGHRSVSWYQQTPGQGLQFLFEYFSETQRNKGNFPGRFSGRQFSNSRSEMNVSTLELGDSALYLCASSLGGVTGANVLTFGAGSRLTVL.